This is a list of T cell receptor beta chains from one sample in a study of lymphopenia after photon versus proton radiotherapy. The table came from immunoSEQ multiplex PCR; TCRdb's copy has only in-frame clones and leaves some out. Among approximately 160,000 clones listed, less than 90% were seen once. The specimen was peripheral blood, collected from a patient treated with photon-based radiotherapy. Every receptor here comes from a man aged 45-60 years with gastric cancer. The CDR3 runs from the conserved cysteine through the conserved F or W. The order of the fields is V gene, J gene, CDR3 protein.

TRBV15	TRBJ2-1	CATSRDQGSSYNEQFF
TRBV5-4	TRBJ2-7	CASSLPGTGSYEQYF
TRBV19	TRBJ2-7	CASRVTSRRSEQYF
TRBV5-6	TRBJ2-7	CASSAGQPPYEQYF
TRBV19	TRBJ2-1	CASSTSDKYNEQFF
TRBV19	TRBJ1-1	CASSSLTGETEAFF
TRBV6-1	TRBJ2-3	CASTATGVEDTQYF
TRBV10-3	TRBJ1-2	CAIRGQTNYGYTF
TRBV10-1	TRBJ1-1	CASSENWGAEAFF
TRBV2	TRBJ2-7	CASSDNRGREQYF
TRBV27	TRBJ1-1	CASSLQGWTEAFF
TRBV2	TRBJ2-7	CASSSSGRVSYEQYF
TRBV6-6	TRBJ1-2	CASSPGTGTWGYTF
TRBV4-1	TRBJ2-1	CASSQSLPSGGVNEQFF
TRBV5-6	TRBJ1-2	CASSITGGEGYTF
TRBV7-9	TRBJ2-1	CASSLIGLQFF
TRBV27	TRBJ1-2	CASRRGANYGYTF
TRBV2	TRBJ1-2	CASSEAGRTSYGYTF
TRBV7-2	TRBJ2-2	CASSSGQVSGELFF
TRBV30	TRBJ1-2	CAWSVRGGRDGYTF
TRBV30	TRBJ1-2	CAWIHQGGTGGYTF
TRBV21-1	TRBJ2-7	CASRSSYEQYF
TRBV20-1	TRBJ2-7	CSASVTYEQYF
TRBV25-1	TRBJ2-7	CASSESPHREQYF
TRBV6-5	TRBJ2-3	CASSRLRTDTQYF
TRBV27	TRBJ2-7	CASGGGRGYEQYF
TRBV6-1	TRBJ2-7	CASTRIDSSYEQYF
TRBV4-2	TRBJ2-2	CASSQGPSGRESTGELFF
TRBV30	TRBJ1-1	CACSAGPVNTEAFF
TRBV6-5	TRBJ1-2	CASLGGTEYGYTF
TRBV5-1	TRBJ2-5	CASSRSSGGAGETQYF
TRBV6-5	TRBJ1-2	CASRQVNYGYTF
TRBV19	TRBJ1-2	CASSMNRGSNYGYTF
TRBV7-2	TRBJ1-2	CASSPRTGTNYGYTF
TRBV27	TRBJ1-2	CASAPWTQPQEGYTF
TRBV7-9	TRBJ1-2	CASSLGGNGYTF
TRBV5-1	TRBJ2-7	CASSLEGLPYEQYF
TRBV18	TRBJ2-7	CASSPAGRSYVQYF
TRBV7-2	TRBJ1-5	CASSLAQGYQPQHF
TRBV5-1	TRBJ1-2	CASSLAVGGTYGYTF
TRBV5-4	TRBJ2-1	CASSLYRTSGTRSSYNEQFF
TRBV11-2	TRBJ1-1	CASSLRGGNTEAFF
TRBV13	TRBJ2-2	CASSPPGTGELFF
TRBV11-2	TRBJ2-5	CASSLEGRGRGETQYF
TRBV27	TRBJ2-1	CASSLEGGSYNEQFF
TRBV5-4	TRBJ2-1	CASSSSAGARSYNEQFF
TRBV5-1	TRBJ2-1	CASSLRQGALHEQFF
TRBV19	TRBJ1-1	CASSIRRQANTEAFF
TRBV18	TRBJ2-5	CASSPATSGSTAPETQYF
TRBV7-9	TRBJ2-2	CASSLGLGYTGELFF
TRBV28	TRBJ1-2	CASSSIVPGQGNGYTF
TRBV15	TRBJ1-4	CATSRDGGQPYGKLFF
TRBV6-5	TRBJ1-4	CASSTGGPNEKLFF
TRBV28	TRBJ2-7	CASSLGGASGSHEQYF
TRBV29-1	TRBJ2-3	CSVGGGPTDTQYF